The 5 T cell receptor beta chains below were found in one sample sequenced in a study of T cell responses to AZD1222 COVID-19 vaccine. TCRdb's copy holds only in-frame clones and misses some; the assay was immunoSEQ multiplex PCR. Among 90,000 to 110,000 clones, roughly 86% were seen once, and the ten largest hold around 4.5%. The source was peripheral blood, collected 28 days after the second AZD1222 dose. These receptors all stem from an adult who received the AZD1222 COVID-19 vaccine.

For the CDR3, the DNA is TGTGCCAGCAGCGTAGCTGACAGACCTTACAATGAGCAGTTCTTC. This sequence encodes CASSVADRPYNEQFF. The rearrangement links TRBV9 to TRBJ2-1, with a tentative D call TRBD1 (5 bases). The V end was cut by 0 bases, the J end by 4 bases, with 11 bases between. There are 15 residues in the CDR3. CDR1 SGDLS and CDR2 YYNGEE come from the germline V gene.

The chain recombines TRBV29-1 with TRBJ2-1; no reliable D call. Germline V lookup: CDR1 SQVTM, CDR2 ANQGSEA. This CDR3 is 16 amino acids long. V dropped 4 bases and J dropped 8 bases, with 24 bases sitting between them. The CDR3 DNA sequence: TGCAGCGTTGTGTTATATCAGGACCCCTTCCCGGATGAGCAGTTCTTC. It translates to CSVVLYQDPFPDEQFF.

In the case of this clone: At one end the junction does not follow the germline gene, possibly because of a read error. The chain has TRBV7-8 and TRBJ2-1; the match to TRBD2 covers 9 bases. The CDR3 has 16 amino acids. Per the germline V gene, CDR1 is SGHVS and CDR2 is FQNEAQ. This chain's CDR3 is CASSKAPLAGYNEQFF. CDR3 in DNA: TGTGCCAGCAGCAAAGCCCCACTAGCGGGCTACAATGAGCAATTCTTC.

The V call is TRBV12-1, the J call TRBJ1-2. TRBV12-1 is designated a pseudogene. The CDR3 sequence is 15 residues long. CDR3 DNA sequence: TGTGCCAGCAGCTTTGGGGACCTCCGGGTTGGTGGCTACACCTTC. Its translation is CASSFGDLRVGGYTF.

The sample holds one count of this clone. J is TRBJ2-1 and V is TRBV6-5; 7 nucleotides agree with TRBD2. The CDR3 runs to 13 residues. Germline assignment: CDR1 MNHEY and CDR2 SVGAGI. The junction had 4 bases not matched to a gene; V was cut back by 5 bases and J by 6 bases. The CDR3 spells CASSPTGGNEQFF. The DNA of the CDR3 is TGTGCCAGCAGTCCCACGGGGGGCAATGAGCAGTTCTTC.